This TCR beta chain was recovered during a study of blood T cell repertoires in COVID-19. Across the whole study: The samples span acute and convalescent COVID-19 from the United States, Italy and Spain. Sample material is recorded as cDNA or gDNA derived from T cells, B-cell-depleted T cells, or PBMCs.

Trimming removed 7 bases from V and 3 bases from J, with 13 bases in between. This CDR3 has 13 amino acids. Germline CDR1 is MDHEN and CDR2 is SYDVKM. Produced via immunoSEQ multiplex PCR; TCRdb's table is partial and in-frame only. The sample shows 200,000 to 250,000 clones, roughly four fifths of them seen only once. Only a few counts were recorded for this clone. The chain recombines TRBV28 with TRBJ2-7; D is possibly TRBD2 (5 bases). This TCR was recovered from a woman in her 70s with COVID-19, enrolled during active disease. The sequenced material came from peripheral blood. The CDR3 nucleotides read TGTGCCAGCACCCGCGCGGGTCACTACGAGCAGTACTTC. Protein: CASTRAGHYEQYF.